The 7 T cell receptor beta chains below come from one sample, sequenced in a study of blood T cell repertoires in COVID-19 (dated by TCRdb to 2020 to 2022). The library was prepared using the immunoSEQ multiplex PCR assay. In TCRdb, the immuneACCESS table is reduced to in-frame sequences with V and J assigned. These tables do not hold every clone; where another copy was compared, an unresolved V gene accounts for under half, and the others remain unexplained. The table for this sample lists about 400,000 clones; about 90% of them were counted only once. 0.95% to 1.5% of the sample comes from the top ten. The sample consisted of peripheral blood. The receptors shown here come from a middle-aged man with acute or convalescent COVID-19.

This chain links TRBV30 with TRBJ1-2; D unresolved. In germline, CDR1 is GTSNPN, CDR2 SVGIG (reference sequence). The CDR3 runs to 11 residues. V lost 4 bases and J 7 bases, leaving 10 bases between the germline ends. Here the CDR3 DNA reads TGTGCCTGGACCAATGGCCCTGGCTACACCTTC. Its translation is CAWTNGPGYTF.

The CDR3 reads CASTSQDQETQYF. In nucleotides, the CDR3 is TGTGCCAGCACGAGTCAAGACCAAGAGACCCAGTACTTC. The genes are TRBV27 and TRBJ2-5; the D is unclear. There are 13 residues in the CDR3. Trimming shortened V by 7 bases and J by 0 bases, and 9 bases separated the two germline ends. Germline V gene sequence: CDR1 MNHEY, CDR2 SMNVEV (reference sequence).

The chain has TRBV3-1 (or the pseudogene TRBV3-2) and TRBJ2-3, with a possible D match to TRBD1 (6 bases). There are 13 residues in the CDR3. Trimming took 4 bases from V and 6 from J, leaving 11 bases between them. Germline CDR1 is LGHDT and CDR2 is YNNKEL (reference sequence). CDR3 DNA: TGTGCCAGCAGCCCCCTTAGGGGGGATACGCAGTATTTT. Encoded protein: CASSPLRGDTQYF.

This clone was seen once. The CDR3, as DNA: TGTGCCAGCATTACGCGGGGGGGCAATGAGCAGTTCTTC. Translated, it gives CASITRGGNEQFF. The chain uses TRBV7-2 and TRBJ2-1, with 9 positions matching TRBD2. The junction had 4 bases not matched to a gene; V was cut back by 7 bases and J by 6 bases. This CDR3 is 13 amino acids long. Germline CDR1 reads SGHTA; CDR2 reads FQGNSA.

The chain combines TRBV30 with TRBJ2-5; 8 bases are shared with TRBD2. The CDR3 sequence is 12 residues long. V lost 3 bases and J lost 9; bases outside the gene matches: 6. Germline loops: CDR1 GTSNPN, CDR2 SVGIG (reference sequence). The CDR3: CAWSMARGAQYF. Written as DNA, the CDR3 is TGTGCCTGGAGCATGGCGCGGGGGGCCCAGTACTTC.

The chain uses TRBV5-6 and TRBJ2-5; 9 positions agree with TRBD1. This CDR3 has 16 amino acids. Germline CDR1 reads SGHDT; CDR2 reads YYEEEE. The V segment lost 2 bases and the J segment 4 bases; nucleotides outside the gene matches: 9. The CDR3 protein is CASSFNPGQGLETQYF. For the CDR3, the DNA is TGTGCCAGCAGCTTCAATCCGGGACAGGGTTTAGAGACCCAGTACTTC.

The chain joins TRBV10-3 to TRBJ1-5; 9 nucleotides match TRBD1. There are 13 residues in the CDR3. Per germline, CDR1 ENHRY and CDR2 SYGVKD. Unmatched junction bases numbered 2, after V lost 6 bases and J lost 5 bases. In DNA, the CDR3 is TGTGCCATCAGGGGACAGGGCCATCAGCCCCAGCATTTT. Encoded protein: CAIRGQGHQPQHF.